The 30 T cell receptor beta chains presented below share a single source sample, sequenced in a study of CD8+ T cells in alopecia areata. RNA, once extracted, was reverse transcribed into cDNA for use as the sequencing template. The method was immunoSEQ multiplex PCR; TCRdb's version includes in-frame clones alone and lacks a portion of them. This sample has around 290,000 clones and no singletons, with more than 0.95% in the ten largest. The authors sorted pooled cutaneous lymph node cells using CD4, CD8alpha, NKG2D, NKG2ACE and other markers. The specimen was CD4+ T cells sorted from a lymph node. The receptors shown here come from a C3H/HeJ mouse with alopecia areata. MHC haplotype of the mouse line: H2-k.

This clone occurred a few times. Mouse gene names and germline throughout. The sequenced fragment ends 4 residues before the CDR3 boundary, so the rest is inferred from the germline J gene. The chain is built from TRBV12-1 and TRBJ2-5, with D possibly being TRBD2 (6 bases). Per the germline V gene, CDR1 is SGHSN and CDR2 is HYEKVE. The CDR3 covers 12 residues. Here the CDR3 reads CASSLGGDTQYF. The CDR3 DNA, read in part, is TGTGCCAGCTCTCTTGGGGGAGAC.

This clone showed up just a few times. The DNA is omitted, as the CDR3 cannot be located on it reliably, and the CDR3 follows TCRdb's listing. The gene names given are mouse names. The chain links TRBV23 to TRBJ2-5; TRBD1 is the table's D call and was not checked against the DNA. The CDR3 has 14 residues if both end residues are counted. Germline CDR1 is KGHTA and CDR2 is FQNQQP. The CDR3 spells CAPAVNQNQDTQYF.

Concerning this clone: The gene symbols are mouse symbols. CDR3: CASTLGVNQDTQYF. The part of the CDR3 DNA that was read is TGTGCCAGCACCCTGGGGGTTAACCAAGAC. V and J are TRBV19 and TRBJ2-5, with TRBD2 matching over 7 bases. The read finishes 4 residues shy of the CDR3 end, and the germline J gene is used to complete it. In germline, CDR1 is FNHDT, CDR2 SITEND (reference sequence). V lost 6 bases to trimming and J lost 0 bases; unmatched junction nucleotides: 4. The CDR3 is 14 residues long.

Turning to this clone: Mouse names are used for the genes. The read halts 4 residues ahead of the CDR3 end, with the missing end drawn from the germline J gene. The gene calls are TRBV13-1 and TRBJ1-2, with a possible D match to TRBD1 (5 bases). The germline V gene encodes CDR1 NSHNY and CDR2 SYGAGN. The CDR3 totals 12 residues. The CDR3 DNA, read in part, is TGTGCCAGCAGTGATGGAAGGGGC. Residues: CASSDGRG. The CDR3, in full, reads CASSDGRGDYTF.

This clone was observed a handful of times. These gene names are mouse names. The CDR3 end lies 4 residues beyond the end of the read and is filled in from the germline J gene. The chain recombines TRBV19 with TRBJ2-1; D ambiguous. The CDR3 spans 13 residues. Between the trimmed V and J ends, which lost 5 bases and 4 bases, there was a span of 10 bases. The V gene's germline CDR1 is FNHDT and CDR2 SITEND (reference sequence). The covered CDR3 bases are TGTGCCAGCAGACCACAGCCTTATGCT. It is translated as CASRPQPYA. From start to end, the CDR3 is CASRPQPYAEQFF.

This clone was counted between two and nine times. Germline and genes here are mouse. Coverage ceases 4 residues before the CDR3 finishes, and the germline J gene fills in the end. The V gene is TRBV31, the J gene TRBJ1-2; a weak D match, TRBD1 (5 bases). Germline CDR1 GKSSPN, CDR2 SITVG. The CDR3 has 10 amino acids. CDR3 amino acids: CAEGDSDYTF. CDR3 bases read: TGTGCCGAAGGGGATTCC.

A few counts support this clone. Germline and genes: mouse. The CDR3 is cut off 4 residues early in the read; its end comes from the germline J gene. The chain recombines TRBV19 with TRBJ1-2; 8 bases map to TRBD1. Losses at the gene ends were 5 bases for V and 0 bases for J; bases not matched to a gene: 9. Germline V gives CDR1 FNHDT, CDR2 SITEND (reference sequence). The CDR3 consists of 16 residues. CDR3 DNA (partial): TGTGCCAGCAGCCCTCTTATACAGGGGGCAAACTCC. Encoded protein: CASSPLIQGANS. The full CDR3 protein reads CASSPLIQGANSDYTF.

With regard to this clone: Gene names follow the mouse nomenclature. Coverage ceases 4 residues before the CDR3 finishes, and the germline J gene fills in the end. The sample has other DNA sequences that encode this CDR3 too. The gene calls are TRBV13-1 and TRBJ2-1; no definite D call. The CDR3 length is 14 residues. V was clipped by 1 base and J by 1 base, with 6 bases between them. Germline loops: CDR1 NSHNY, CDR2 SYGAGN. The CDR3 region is CASSDIGNYAEQFF. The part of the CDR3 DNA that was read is TGTGCCAGCAGTGATATTGGGAACTATGCT.

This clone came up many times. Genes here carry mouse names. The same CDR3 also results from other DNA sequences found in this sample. CDR3 DNA, as far as it was read: TGTGCCAGCAGTGACAGGGGGCCCTAT. It specifies CASSDRGPY. The full CDR3 is CASSDRGPYEQYF. The J gene is TRBJ2-7, the V gene TRBV13-1, with TRBD1 matching over 8 bases. The read gets to within 4 residues of the CDR3 end, and the germline J gene fills in the rest. Trimming cost V 2 bases and J 2 bases; bases outside gene matches: 0. This CDR3 contains 13 residues. Germline V CDR1 and CDR2: NSHNY, SYGAGN.

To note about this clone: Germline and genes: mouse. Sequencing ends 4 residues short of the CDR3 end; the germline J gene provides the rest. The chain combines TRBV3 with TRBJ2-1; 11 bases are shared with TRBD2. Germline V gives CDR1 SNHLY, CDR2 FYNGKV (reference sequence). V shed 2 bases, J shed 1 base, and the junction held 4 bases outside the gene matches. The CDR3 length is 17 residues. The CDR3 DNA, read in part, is TGTGCCAGCAGCTTACTCAGGACTGGGGGGAACTATGCT. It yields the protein CASSLLRTGGNYA. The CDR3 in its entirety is CASSLLRTGGNYAEQFF.

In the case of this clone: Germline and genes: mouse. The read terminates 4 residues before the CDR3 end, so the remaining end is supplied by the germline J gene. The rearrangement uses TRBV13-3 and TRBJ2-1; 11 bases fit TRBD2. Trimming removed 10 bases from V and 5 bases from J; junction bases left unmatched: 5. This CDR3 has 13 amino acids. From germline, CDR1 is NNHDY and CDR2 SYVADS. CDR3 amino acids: CAGGTGGDAEQFF. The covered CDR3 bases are TGTGCCGGCGGGACTGGGGGAGATGCT.

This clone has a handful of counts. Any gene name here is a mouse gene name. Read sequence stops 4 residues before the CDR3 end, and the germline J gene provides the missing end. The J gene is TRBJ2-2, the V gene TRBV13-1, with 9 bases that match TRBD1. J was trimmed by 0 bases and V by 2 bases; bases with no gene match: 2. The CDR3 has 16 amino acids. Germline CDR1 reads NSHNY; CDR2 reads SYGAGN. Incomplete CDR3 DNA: TGTGCCAGCAGTGAGAGACAGGGGGCAAACACCGGG. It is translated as CASSERQGANTG. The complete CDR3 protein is CASSERQGANTGQLYF.

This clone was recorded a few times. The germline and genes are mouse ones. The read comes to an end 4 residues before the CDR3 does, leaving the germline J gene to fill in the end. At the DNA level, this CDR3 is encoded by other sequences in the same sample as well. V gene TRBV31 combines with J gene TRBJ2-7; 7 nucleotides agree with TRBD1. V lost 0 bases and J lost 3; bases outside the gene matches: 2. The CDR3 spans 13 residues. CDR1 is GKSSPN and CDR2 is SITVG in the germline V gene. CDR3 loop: CAWSLPGGYEQYF. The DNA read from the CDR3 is TGTGCCTGGAGTCTCCCAGGGGGCTAT.

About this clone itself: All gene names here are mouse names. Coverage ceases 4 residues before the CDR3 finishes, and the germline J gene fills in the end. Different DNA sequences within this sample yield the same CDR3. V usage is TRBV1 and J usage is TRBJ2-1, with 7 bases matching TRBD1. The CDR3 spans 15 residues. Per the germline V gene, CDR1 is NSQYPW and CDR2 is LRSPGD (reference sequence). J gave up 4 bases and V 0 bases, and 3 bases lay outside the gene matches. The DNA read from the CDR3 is TGCACCTGCAGTGCAGAACAGGGGAGGTATGCT. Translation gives CTCSAEQGRYA. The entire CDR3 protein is CTCSAEQGRYAEQFF.

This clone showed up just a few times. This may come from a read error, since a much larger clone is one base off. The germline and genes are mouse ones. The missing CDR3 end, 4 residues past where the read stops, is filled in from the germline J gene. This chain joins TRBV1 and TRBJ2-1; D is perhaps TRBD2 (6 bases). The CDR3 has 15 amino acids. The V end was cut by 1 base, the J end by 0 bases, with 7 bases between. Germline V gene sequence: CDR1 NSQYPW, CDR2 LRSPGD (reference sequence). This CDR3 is CTCSAAGDNYAEQFF. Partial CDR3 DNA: TGCACCTGCAGTGCAGCTGGGGATAACTATGCT.

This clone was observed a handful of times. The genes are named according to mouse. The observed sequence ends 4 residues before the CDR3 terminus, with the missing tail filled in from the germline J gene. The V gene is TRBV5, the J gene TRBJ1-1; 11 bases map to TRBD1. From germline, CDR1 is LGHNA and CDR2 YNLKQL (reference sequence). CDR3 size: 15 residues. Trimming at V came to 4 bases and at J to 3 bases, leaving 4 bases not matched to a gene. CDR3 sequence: CASSPGQGADTEVFF. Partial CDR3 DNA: TGTGCCAGCAGCCCCGGACAGGGGGCGGACACA.

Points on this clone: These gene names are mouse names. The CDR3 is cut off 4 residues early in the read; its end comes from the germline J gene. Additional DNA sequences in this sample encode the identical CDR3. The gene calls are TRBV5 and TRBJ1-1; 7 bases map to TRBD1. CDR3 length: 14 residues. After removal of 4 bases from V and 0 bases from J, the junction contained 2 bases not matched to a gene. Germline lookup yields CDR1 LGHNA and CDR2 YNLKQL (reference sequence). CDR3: CASSPQGSNTEVFF. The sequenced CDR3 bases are TGTGCCAGCAGCCCACAGGGGTCAAACACA.

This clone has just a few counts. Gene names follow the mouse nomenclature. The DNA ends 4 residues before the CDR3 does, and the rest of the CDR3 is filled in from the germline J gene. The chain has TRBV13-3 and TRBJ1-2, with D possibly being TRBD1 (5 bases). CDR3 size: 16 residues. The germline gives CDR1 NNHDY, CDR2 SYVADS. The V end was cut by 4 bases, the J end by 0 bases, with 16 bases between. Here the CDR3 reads CASSPSPGSANSDYTF. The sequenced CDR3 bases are TGTGCCAGCAGTCCCTCCCCAGGGTCTGCAAACTCC.

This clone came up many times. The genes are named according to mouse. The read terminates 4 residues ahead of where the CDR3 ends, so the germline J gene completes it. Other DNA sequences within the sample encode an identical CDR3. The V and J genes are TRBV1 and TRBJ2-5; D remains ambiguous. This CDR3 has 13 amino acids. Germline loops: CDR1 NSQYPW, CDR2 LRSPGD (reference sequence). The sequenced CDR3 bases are TGCACCTGCAGTGCAGATGGAGGGGAC. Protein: CTCSADGGD. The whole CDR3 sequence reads CTCSADGGDTQYF.

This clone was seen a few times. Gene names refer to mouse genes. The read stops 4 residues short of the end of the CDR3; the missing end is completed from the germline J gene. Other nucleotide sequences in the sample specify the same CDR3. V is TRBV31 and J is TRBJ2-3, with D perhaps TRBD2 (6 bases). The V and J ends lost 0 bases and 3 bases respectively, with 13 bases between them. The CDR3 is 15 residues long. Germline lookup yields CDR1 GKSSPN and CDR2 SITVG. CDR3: CAWSLAGGSAETLYF. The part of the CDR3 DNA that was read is TGTGCCTGGAGTCTAGCCGGGGGGAGCGCAGAA.

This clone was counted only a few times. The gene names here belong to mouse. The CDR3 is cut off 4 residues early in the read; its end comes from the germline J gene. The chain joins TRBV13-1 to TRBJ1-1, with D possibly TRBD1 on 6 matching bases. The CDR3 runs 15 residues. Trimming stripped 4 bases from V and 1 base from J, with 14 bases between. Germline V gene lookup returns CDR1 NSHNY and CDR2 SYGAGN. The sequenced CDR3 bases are TGTGCCAGCAGTCAACCCGGGACAAAAAACACA. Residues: CASSQPGTKNT. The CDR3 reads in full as CASSQPGTKNTEVFF.

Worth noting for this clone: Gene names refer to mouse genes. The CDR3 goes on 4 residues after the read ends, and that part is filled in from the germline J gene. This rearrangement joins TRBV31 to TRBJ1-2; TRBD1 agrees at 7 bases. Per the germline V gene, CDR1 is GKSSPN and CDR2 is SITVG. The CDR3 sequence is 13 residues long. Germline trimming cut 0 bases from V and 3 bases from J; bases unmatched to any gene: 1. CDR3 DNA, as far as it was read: TGTGCCTGGAGTCTAGGGGGCGACTCC. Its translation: CAWSLGGDS. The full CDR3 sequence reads CAWSLGGDSDYTF.

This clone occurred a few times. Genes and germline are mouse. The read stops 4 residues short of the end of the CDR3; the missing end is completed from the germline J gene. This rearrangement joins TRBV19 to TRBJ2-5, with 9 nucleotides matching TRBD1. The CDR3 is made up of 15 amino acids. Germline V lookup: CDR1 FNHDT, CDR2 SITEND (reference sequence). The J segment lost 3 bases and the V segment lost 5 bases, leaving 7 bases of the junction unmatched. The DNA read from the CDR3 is TGTGCCAGCAGACCCCGGGACAGGGCACAAGAC. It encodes CASRPRDRAQD. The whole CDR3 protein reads CASRPRDRAQDTQYF.

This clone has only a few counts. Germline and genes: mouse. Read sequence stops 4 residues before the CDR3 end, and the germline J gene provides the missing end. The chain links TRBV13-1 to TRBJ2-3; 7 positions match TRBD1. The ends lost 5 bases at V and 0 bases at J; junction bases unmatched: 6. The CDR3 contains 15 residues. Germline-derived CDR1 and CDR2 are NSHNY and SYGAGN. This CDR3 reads CASSLQGRSAETLYF. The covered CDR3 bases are TGTGCCAGCAGCCTACAGGGGAGGAGTGCAGAA.

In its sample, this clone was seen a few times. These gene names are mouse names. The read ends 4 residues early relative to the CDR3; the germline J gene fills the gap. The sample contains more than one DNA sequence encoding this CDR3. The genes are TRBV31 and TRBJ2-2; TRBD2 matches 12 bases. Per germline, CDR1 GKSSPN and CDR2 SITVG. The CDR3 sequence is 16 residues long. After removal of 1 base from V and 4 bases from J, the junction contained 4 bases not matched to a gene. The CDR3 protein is CAWSPGLGGGTGQLYF. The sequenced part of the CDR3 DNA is TGTGCCTGGAGTCCGGGACTGGGGGGAGGCACCGGG. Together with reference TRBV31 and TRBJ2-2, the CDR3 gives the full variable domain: AQTIHQWPVAEIKAVGSPLSLGCTIKGKSSPNLYWYWQATGGTLQQLFYSITVGQVESVVQLNLSASRPKDDQFILSTEKLLLSHSGFYLCAWSPGLGGGTGQLYFGEGSKLTVL.

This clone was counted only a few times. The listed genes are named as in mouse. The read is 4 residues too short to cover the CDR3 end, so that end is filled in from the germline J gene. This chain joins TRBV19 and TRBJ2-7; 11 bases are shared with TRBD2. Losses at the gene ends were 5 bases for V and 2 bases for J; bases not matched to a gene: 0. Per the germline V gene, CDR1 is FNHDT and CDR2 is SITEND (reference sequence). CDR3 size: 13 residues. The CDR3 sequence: CASRTGGAYEQYF. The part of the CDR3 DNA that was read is TGTGCCAGCAGGACTGGGGGGGCCTAT.

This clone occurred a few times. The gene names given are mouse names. Partial CDR3 DNA: TGTGCCAGCAGTCCCAGGGGGCAA. This translates into CASSPRGQ. The whole CDR3 region reads CASSPRGQEVFF. V gene TRBV13-3 combines with J gene TRBJ1-1, with 8 positions matching TRBD1. The read ends 4 residues early relative to the CDR3; the germline J gene fills the gap. This CDR3 has 12 amino acids. Germline assignment: CDR1 NNHDY and CDR2 SYVADS.

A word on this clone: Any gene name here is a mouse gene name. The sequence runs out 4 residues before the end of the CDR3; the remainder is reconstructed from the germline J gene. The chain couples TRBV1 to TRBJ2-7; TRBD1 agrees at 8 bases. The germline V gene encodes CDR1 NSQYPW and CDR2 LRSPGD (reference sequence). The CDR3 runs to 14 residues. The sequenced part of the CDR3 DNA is TGCACCTGCAGTGCGGGCAGGGGGCGGGAT. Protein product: CTCSAGRGRD. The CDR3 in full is CTCSAGRGRDEQYF.

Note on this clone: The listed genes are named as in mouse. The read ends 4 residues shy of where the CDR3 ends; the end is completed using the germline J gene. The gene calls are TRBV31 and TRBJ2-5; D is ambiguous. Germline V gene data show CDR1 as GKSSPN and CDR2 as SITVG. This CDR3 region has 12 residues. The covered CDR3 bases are TGTGCCTGGAGTCCCCCAGGAGAC. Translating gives CAWSPPGD. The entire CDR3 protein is CAWSPPGDTQYF. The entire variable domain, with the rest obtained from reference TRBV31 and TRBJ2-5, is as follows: AQTIHQWPVAEIKAVGSPLSLGCTIKGKSSPNLYWYWQATGGTLQQLFYSITVGQVESVVQLNLSASRPKDDQFILSTEKLLLSHSGFYLCAWSPPGDTQYFGPGTRLLVL.

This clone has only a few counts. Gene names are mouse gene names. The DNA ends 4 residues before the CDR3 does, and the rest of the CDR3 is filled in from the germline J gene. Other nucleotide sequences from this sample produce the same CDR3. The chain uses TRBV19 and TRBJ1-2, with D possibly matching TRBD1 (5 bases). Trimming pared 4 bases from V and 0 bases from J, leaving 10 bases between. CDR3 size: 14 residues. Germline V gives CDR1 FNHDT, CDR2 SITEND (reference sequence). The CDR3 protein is CASSRQGANSDYTF. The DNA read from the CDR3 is TGTGCCAGCAGTCGCCAGGGTGCAAACTCC.